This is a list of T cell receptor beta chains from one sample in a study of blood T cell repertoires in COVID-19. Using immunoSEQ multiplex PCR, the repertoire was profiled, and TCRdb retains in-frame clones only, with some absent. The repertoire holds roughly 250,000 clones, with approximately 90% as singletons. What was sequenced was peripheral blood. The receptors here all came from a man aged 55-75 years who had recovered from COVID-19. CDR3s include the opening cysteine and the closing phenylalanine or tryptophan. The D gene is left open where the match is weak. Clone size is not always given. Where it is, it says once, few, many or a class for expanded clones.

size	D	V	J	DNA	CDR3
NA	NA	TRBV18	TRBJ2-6	TGTGCCAGCTCACCACCAGCAGGACCCAGGGCTGGGGCCAACGTCCTGACTTTC	CASSPPAGPRAGANVLTF
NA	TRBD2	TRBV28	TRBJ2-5	TGTGCCAGCAGTTTATTAGGGCTAGCGGAAGAGACCCAGTACTTC	CASSLLGLAEETQYF
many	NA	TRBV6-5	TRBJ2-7	TGTGCCAGCACCCTAAGGATAGCGAACCCCGTGGAGCAGTACTTC	CASTLRIANPVEQYF
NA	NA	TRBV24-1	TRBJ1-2	TGTGCCACCAGTGAAGCAGGGGCGGGCTACTATGGCTACACCTTC	CATSEAGAGYYGYTF
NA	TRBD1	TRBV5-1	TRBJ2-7	TGCGCCAGCAGCCCGGAAGGACAGGCAGCTCAGCAGTACTTC	CASSPEGQAAQQYF
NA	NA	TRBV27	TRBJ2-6	TGTGCCAGCAGCGCAGGGGTTGGGGCCAACGTCCTGACTTTC	CASSAGVGANVLTF
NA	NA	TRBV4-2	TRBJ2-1	TGTGCCAGCAGCGAATCGGGTTTCGGGGGACCCTACAATGAGCAGTTCTTC	CASSESGFGGPYNEQFF
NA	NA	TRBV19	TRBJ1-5	TGTGCCAGTAGTATAGAAAGGGGACAGCCCCAGCATTTT	CASSIERGQPQHF
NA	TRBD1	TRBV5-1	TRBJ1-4	TGCGCCAGCAGCGGACAGGGAGGGGAAAAACTGTTTTTT	CASSGQGGEKLFF
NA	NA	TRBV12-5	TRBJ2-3	TGTGCTAGTGGTTTGGTACGAGGGTGGGCTAGCGTGGATACGCAGTATTTT	CASGLVRGWASVDTQYF
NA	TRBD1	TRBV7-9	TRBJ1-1	TGTGCCAGCAGCTTGGGACAGGGGGAGGCCAGTGAAGCTTTCTTT	CASSLGQGEASEAFF
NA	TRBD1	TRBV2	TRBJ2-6	TGTGCCAGCAGTGAGGGGACAGGGGTCTCTGGGGCCAACGTCCTGACTTTC	CASSEGTGVSGANVLTF
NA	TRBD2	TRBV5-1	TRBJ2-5	TGCGCCAGCAGCTTGCCGGCTAGCGGGGGTACGGGTCGGACCCAGTACTTC	CASSLPASGGTGRTQYF
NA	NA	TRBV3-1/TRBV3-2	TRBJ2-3	TGTGCCAGCAGCCCTACTACGGCCATCTATGATACGCAGTATTTT	CASSPTTAIYDTQYF
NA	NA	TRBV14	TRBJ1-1	TGTGCCAGCAGCCCCCAGCAGGGTATTCTACGGGACACTGAAGCTTTCTTT	CASSPQQGILRDTEAFF
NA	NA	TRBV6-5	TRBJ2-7	TGTGCCAGCAGTTACAGAGTGACCTACGAGCAGTACTTC	CASSYRVTYEQYF
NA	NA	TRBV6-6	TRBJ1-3	TGTGCCAGCTCCCCCAGTTCCTCTGGAAACACCATATATTTT	CASSPSSSGNTIYF
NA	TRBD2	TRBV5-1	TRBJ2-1	TGCGCCAGCAGCTTGTTAGCGGGGGGGCCCAATGAGCAGTTCTTC	CASSLLAGGPNEQFF
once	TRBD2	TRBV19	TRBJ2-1	TGTGCCAGTAGTATTGGGGGACTAGCGCCATACAATGAGCAGTTCTTC	CASSIGGLAPYNEQFF
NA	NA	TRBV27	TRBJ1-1	TGTGCCAGCAGTTTATGGGGGGACGGTGAAGCTTTCTTT	CASSLWGDGEAFF
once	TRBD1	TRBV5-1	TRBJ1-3	TGCGCCAGCAGCCCGGTGGGGACAGGGGGAAACACCATATATTTT	CASSPVGTGGNTIYF
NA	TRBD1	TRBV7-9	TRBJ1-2	TGTGCCAGCAGCTTGGGGGCCGCGGGACAGGTGGATGGCTACACCTTC	CASSLGAAGQVDGYTF
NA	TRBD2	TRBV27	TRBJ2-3	TGTGCCAGCAGCGCAACTAGCGGGGGGCCCTGGACGCAGTATTTT	CASSATSGGPWTQYF
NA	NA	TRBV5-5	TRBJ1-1	TGTGCCAGCAGCCTGACGGGACTTAACACTGAAGCTTTCTTT	CASSLTGLNTEAFF
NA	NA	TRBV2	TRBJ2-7	TGTGCCAGCCGCCGGGGAATCAACTCCTACGAGCAGTACTTC	CASRRGINSYEQYF
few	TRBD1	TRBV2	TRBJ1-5	TGTGCCAGCAGTCCGGACAGGGGGCCCAATCAGCCCCAGCATTTT	CASSPDRGPNQPQHF
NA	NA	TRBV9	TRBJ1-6	TGTGCCAGCAGCGTAGAGGAGGGCCGTAATTCACCCCTCCACTTT	CASSVEEGRNSPLHF
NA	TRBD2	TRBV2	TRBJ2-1	TGTGCCAGCAGTGTCCGGTCGGGGGGGGTTAATGAGCAGTTCTTC	CASSVRSGGVNEQFF
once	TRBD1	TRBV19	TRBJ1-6	TGTGCCAGTAGCCCCCCCATGGACAGGTCTAATTCACCCCTCCACTTT	CASSPPMDRSNSPLHF
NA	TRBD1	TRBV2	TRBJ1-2	TGTGCCAGCACGAGGGACAGGGGGTTTCCCATCGGCGGCTACACCTTC	CASTRDRGFPIGGYTF
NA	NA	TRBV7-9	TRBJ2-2	TGTGCCAGCAGCTTAGCCCGGACAGAAAACACCGGGGAGCTGTTTTTT	CASSLARTENTGELFF
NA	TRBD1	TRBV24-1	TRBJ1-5	TGTGCCACCAGTGACTCGGGACAGGCTAGCAATCAGCCCCAGCATTTT	CATSDSGQASNQPQHF
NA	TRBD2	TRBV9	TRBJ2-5	TGTGCCAGCAGCGTGGGAGGGTCGCCGAAAGAGACCCAGTACTTC	CASSVGGSPKETQYF
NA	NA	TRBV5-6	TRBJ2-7	TGTGCCAGCAGCTTAGAGCGTGGGTACGAGCAGTACTTC	CASSLERGYEQYF
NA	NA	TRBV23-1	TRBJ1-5	TGCGCCAGCAGTCAATCGTCGGGAAGCAATCAGCCCCAGCATTTT	CASSQSSGSNQPQHF
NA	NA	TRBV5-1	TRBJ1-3	TGCGCCAGCAGCGGGGGGAACTCTGGAAACACCATATATTTT	CASSGGNSGNTIYF
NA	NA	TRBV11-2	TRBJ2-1	TGTGCCAGCAGCTTAAAGGGGAATGAGCAGTTCTTC	CASSLKGNEQFF
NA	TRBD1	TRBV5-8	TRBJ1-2	TGTGCCAGCAGCCTCCGGGACAGGGGGACTTTTTTCTATGGCTACACCTTC	CASSLRDRGTFFYGYTF
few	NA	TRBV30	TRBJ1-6	TGTGCCTGGAGATCATTCGGGAAGGACAGCGGTAATTCACCCCTCCACTTT	CAWRSFGKDSGNSPLHF
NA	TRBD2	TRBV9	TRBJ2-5	TGTGCCAGCAGCTCACGGGAGGGAGTGGGGGAGACCCAGTACTTC	CASSSREGVGETQYF